This passage covers 5 T cell receptor beta chains from one sample sequenced in a study of T cells after yellow fever vaccination (dated by TCRdb to the late 2010s). The library came from 5' RACE. TCRdb shows the sequencer as Illumina NovaSeq 6000. TCRdb's own reprocessing of the public reads used fastp at Q25 and MiXCR and kept productive beta chains. Entries that share a CDR3 protein sequence are merged under the most common genes and DNA. For this sample the table gives some 120,000 distinct CDR3 sequences, of which roughly 15% were detected only once. Together, the top ten hold around 46% of the sample. This sample's treatment or condition label indicates: live attenuated yellow fever vaccine strain. Sequencing used CD8+ T cells sorted from PBMCs, obtained 5 days after the yellow fever booster vaccination. These receptors were obtained from a man in his late teens or twenties who received the YFV17D yellow fever vaccine.

The chain links TRBV12-3 or TRBV12-4 to TRBJ2-2; D could derive from TRBD1 or TRBD2 (5 bases each). Deletions cut 7 bases from V and 12 bases from J, with 18 bases between. The CDR3 runs 13 residues. As DNA, the CDR3 is TGTGCCAGCAATACCGGGACCGCGGGCAAGCTGTTTTTT. Protein product: CASNTGTAGKLFF.

This clonotype was picked up a small number of times. The J gene is TRBJ1-1, the V gene TRBV9; the D gene is possibly TRBD1 (6 bases). Germline assignment: CDR1 SGDLS and CDR2 YYNGEE. V lost 2 bases and J 3 bases, leaving 14 bases between the germline ends. The CDR3 consists of 15 residues. The CDR3 region has the DNA TGTGCCAGCAGCGTTTCCGGGACACCGTACACTGAAGCTTTCTTT. This translates into CASSVSGTPYTEAFF.

The V gene is TRBV28, the J gene TRBJ2-7; either TRBD1 or TRBD2 may supply D (5 bases each). Trimming removed 2 bases from V and 0 bases from J, with 11 bases in between. This CDR3 spans 15 amino acids. Per the germline V gene, CDR1 is MDHEN and CDR2 is SYDVKM. The CDR3, as DNA: TGTGCCAGCAGTTTAAGAGGGGTAGGCTCCTACGAGCAGTACGTC. This translates into CASSLRGVGSYEQYV.

In its sample, this clonotype was seen once. The chain combines TRBV12-3 or TRBV12-4 with TRBJ1-5, with a weak D call TRBD1 (5 bases). With 6 bases removed from V and 6 bases from J, the gap between germline ends came to 12 bases. This CDR3 contains 13 residues. The CDR3 DNA reads TGTGCCAGCAGCTTGGGCAGGGTTCAGCCCCAGCATTTT. It specifies CASSLGRVQPQHF.

This clonotype turned up a few times. The rearrangement links TRBV4-2 to TRBJ1-5; TRBD1 matches 7 bases. Germline V gene lookup returns CDR1 LGHNA and CDR2 YNFKEQ. This CDR3 spans 15 amino acids. The ends lost 4 bases at V and 5 bases at J; junction bases unmatched: 8. In nucleotides, the CDR3 is TGTGCCAGCAGCCTTTCCGGGACAGCTTATCAGCCCCAGCATTTT. Encoded protein: CASSLSGTAYQPQHF.